One sample yielded the 24 T cell receptor beta chains listed below, sequenced in a study of T cell repertoires in cytomegalovirus infection. Using its own MiXCR run on the reads, TCRdb lists one record per CDR3 protein. The sample shows around 200,000 distinct CDR3 sequences, 35% to 45% of them seen only once. No antigen has been identified for these receptors. Specimen: CD8+ T cells from cultured PBMCs, collected from culture after CMV antigen stimulation. The receptors come from a human donor in good health (CMV status not recorded). Some clones in this sample may be carry-over from other donors' samples.

V gene TRBV27 combines with J gene TRBJ2-1, with 13 bases fitting TRBD2. The CDR3 runs 17 residues. With 4 bases clipped from V and 0 bases from J, the junction kept 3 bases outside the gene matches. Germline V gene data show CDR1 as MNHEY and CDR2 as SMNVEV (reference sequence). The CDR3: CASSSGTSGISYNEQFF. CDR3 sequence (DNA): TGTGCCAGCAGTTCTGGGACTAGCGGGATCTCCTACAATGAGCAGTTCTTC.

This clonotype was found a few times. The chain links TRBV4-1 to TRBJ1-1; no reliable D call. The CDR3 is made up of 12 amino acids. Looked up from germline, CDR1 is MGHRA and CDR2 is YSYEKL. V lost 7 bases to trimming and J lost 2 bases, with 8 bases between them. The CDR3 DNA is TGCGCCAGCATGGGGAAAAACACTGAAGCTTTCTTT. It codes for CASMGKNTEAFF.

CDR3 in DNA: TGTGCCAGCAGGGGGGGCAGGGACTCTGGAAACACCATATATTTT. Translating gives CASRGGRDSGNTIYF. This chain uses TRBV7-8 with TRBJ1-3, with a tentative D call TRBD1 (6 bases). The germline V gene encodes CDR1 SGHVS and CDR2 FQNEAQ. With 6 bases removed from V and 0 bases from J, the gap between germline ends came to 12 bases. This CDR3 region has 15 residues.

The chain recombines TRBV28 with TRBJ2-7, with 8 bases aligning to TRBD2. CDR1 MDHEN and CDR2 SYDVKM come from the germline V gene. V gave up 6 bases and J gave up 4 bases; unmatched junction bases: 8. The CDR3 is 14 amino acids. Here the CDR3 reads CASSLLGTRYEQYF. For the CDR3, the DNA is TGTGCCAGCAGCCTTTTGGGGACTAGATACGAGCAGTACTTC.

J is TRBJ2-3 and V is TRBV2; 8 positions agree with TRBD2. V dropped 6 bases and J dropped 4; count of bases not matched to a gene: 9. CDR3 size: 15 residues. Per germline, CDR1 SNHLY and CDR2 FYNNEI. The CDR3 DNA reads TGTGCCAGCAGCCGCCCCGGGAGGGCCCCAGATACGCAGTATTTT. Translating gives CASSRPGRAPDTQYF.

The CDR3 bases are TGTGCCAGCAGCCCCCGGGGAGGGACAGAGACCCAGTACTTC. It codes for CASSPRGGTETQYF. V usage is TRBV7-6 and J usage is TRBJ2-5; 7 bases align to TRBD2. Germline CDR1 and CDR2: SGHVS and FNYEAQ. V trimming: 5 bases; J trimming: 4 bases; junction bases outside the gene matches: 7. This CDR3 is 14 amino acids long. The whole variable domain, filled in from reference TRBV7-6 and TRBJ2-5, reads GAGVSQSPRYKVTKRGQDVALRCDPISGHVSLYWYRQALGQGPEFLTYFNYEAQQDKSGLPNDRFSAERPEGSISTLTIQRTEQRDSAMYRCASSPRGGTETQYFGPGTRLLVL.

The gene calls are TRBV5-6 and TRBJ1-3; D gene ambiguous. V lost 1 base to trimming and J lost 2 bases, with 13 bases between them. The CDR3 runs to 16 residues. Germline loops: CDR1 SGHDT, CDR2 YYEEEE. CDR3: CASSLLDPGTGNTIYF. The CDR3 coding sequence is TGTGCCAGCAGCTTGTTGGACCCTGGCACTGGAAACACCATATATTTT.

Only a few counts were recorded for this clonotype. J is TRBJ2-1 and V is TRBV28; 9 nucleotides line up with TRBD2. The length of the CDR3 is 18 residues. Germline V CDR1 and CDR2: MDHEN, SYDVKM. Trimming took 6 bases from V and 1 from J; bases not matched to a gene: 13. CDR3 sequence reads: CASSPLRAGGPSYNEQFF. The CDR3 DNA is TGTGCCAGCAGCCCCCTGAGGGCGGGAGGGCCTTCCTACAATGAGCAGTTCTTC.

In regard to this clonotype: The junction departs from the called germline gene at one end, perhaps through a read error. V usage is TRBV27 and J usage is TRBJ2-1, with D hard to call. CDR1 and CDR2 (germline): MNHEY, SMNVEV (reference sequence). The CDR3 loop spans 18 amino acids. Here the CDR3 reads CASSLSHVYFSSDNEQFF. CDR3 DNA: TGTGCCAGCAGTTTATCGCACGTCTACTTCAGCTCCGACAATGAGCAGTTCTTC.

The CDR3 bases are TGTGCCAGCCACAACGGGGGAGAGACCCAGTACTTC. This translates into CASHNGGETQYF. This chain links TRBV28 with TRBJ2-5; tentatively, D is TRBD2 (6 bases). This CDR3 is built from 12 residues. Germline CDR1 and CDR2: MDHEN and SYDVKM. The V and J ends lost 8 bases and 4 bases respectively, with 11 bases between them.

The V and J genes are TRBV20-1 and TRBJ1-5, with D maybe TRBD1 (5 bases). Trimming shortened V by 5 bases and J by 4 bases, and 15 bases separated the two germline ends. Germline loops: CDR1 DFQATT, CDR2 SNEGSKA (reference sequence). The CDR3 runs to 14 residues. In nucleotides, the CDR3 is TGCAGTGCTCCCGTGGGACCCTGGAATCAGCCCCAGCATTTT. As protein: CSAPVGPWNQPQHF.

This clonotype came up a few times. This chain joins TRBV6-6 and TRBJ2-7; 7 bases fit TRBD1. CDR1 and CDR2 from the germline V gene are MNHNY and SVGAGI (reference sequence). This CDR3 has 14 residues. Trimming removed 7 bases from V and 3 bases from J; junction bases left unmatched: 9. The CDR3: CASIPGQGDYEQYF. The CDR3 DNA is TGTGCCAGCATCCCCGGGCAGGGGGACTACGAGCAGTACTTC.

The chain couples TRBV18 to TRBJ1-2, with 10 nucleotides matching TRBD1. This CDR3 region has 19 residues. V lost 3 bases, J lost 2 bases, and 15 bases stayed unmatched. From germline, CDR1 is KGHSH and CDR2 LQKENI. The CDR3 is CASSPAPPSGTGANYGYTF. Here the CDR3 DNA reads TGTGCCAGCTCACCCGCCCCCCCCTCCGGGACAGGGGCCAACTATGGCTACACCTTC.

CDR3 residues: CSVNSDARGTF. The CDR3 DNA follows: TGCAGCGTAAACTCGGACGCGCGGGGTACCTTC. V gene TRBV29-1 combines with J gene TRBJ1-2; no firm D call. The CDR3 is 11 amino acids. V was pared by 6 bases and J by 14 bases, with 19 bases between. The germline CDR1 and CDR2 sequences are SQVTM and ANQGSEA.

This clonotype was picked up many times. The V and J genes are TRBV28 and TRBJ2-1; 11 bases align to TRBD1. CDR1 is MDHEN and CDR2 is SYDVKM in the germline V gene. J lost 5 bases, V lost 3 bases, and 6 bases had no gene match. CDR3 length: 16 amino acids. Here the CDR3 DNA reads TGTGCCAGCAGTTTGGGGACAGGGGGAAATAACAATGAGCAGTTCTTC. This codes for CASSLGTGGNNNEQFF.

This clonotype was observed a single time. Possible read error: a much larger clone is one base away. The chain uses TRBV6-1 and TRBJ1-1, with 8 bases lining up with TRBD1. J gave up 5 bases and V 0 bases, and 8 bases lay outside the gene matches. Germline V lookup: CDR1 MNHNS, CDR2 SASEGT. The CDR3 is 16 residues long. The CDR3 spells CASSEARHRGGTEAFF. The DNA of the CDR3 is TGTGCCAGCAGTGAAGCCAGGCACAGGGGGGGGACTGAAGCTTTCTTT.

The J gene is TRBJ1-3, the V gene TRBV7-6; 8 bases match TRBD1. With 4 bases clipped from V and 0 bases from J, the junction kept 14 bases outside the gene matches. The germline CDR1 and CDR2 sequences are SGHVS and FNYEAQ. This CDR3 comprises 19 residues. The CDR3 spells CASSSSGGSDQASGNTIYF. The CDR3, as DNA: TGTGCCAGCAGCTCATCAGGGGGCAGCGATCAAGCCTCTGGAAACACCATATATTTT.

The sample holds a few counts of this clonotype. The genes are TRBV28 and TRBJ2-7; 8 bases are shared with TRBD2. Germline V CDR1 and CDR2: MDHEN, SYDVKM. The CDR3 runs 15 residues. Trimming at V came to 2 bases and at J to 3 bases, leaving 6 bases not matched to a gene. The CDR3 nucleotides are TGTGCCAGCAGTTTACTCCGGACTAGCAACTACGAGCAGTACTTC. Translating gives CASSLLRTSNYEQYF.

The rearrangement uses TRBV7-9 and TRBJ2-4; possibly TRBD2 for D (5 bases). CDR3 length: 13 residues. The V gene lost 8 bases and the J gene lost 1 base, with 9 bases spanning the gap. Germline V gene sequence: CDR1 SEHNR, CDR2 FQNEAQ (reference sequence). The CDR3 DNA sequence: TGTGCCAGCGTCGAGGGTGCCAAAAACATTCAGTACTTC. Amino acid sequence: CASVEGAKNIQYF.

The chain combines TRBV7-8 with TRBJ1-5; D not resolved. Germline values: CDR1 SGHVS, CDR2 FQNEAQ. This CDR3 is built from 13 residues. Trimming shortened V by 5 bases and J by 6 bases, and 11 bases separated the two germline ends. CDR3 in DNA: TGTGCCAGCAGCCCCGGAAAGAGTCAGCCCCAGCATTTT. Its translation: CASSPGKSQPQHF.

There are a few counts of this clonotype. This chain uses TRBV7-8 with TRBJ1-5, with no clear D. V lost 5 bases, J lost 3 bases, and 5 bases lay in between. CDR3 length: 12 amino acids. Germline-derived CDR1 and CDR2 are SGHVS and FQNEAQ. The CDR3 region is CASSRNNQPQHF. In nucleotides, the CDR3 is TGTGCCAGCAGCCGTAACAATCAGCCCCAGCATTTT.

This clonotype has a count of ten or more. J is TRBJ1-6 and V is TRBV7-9; weak D call: TRBD1 (5 bases). The CDR3 totals 14 residues. V gave up 6 bases and J gave up 5 bases, with 11 bases separating them. Germline assignment: CDR1 SEHNR and CDR2 FQNEAQ (reference sequence). The CDR3 is CASRGEGHNSPLHF. CDR3 DNA: TGTGCCAGCAGGGGGGAAGGGCATAATTCACCCCTCCACTTT.

There are a few counts of this clonotype. The chain's CDR3 is CASSTSDRAYEQYF. CDR3 bases: TGTGCCAGCAGTACATCGGACAGGGCCTACGAGCAGTACTTC. V and J are TRBV27 and TRBJ2-7, with 8 nucleotides matching TRBD1. The CDR3 length is 14 residues. Germline lookup yields CDR1 MNHEY and CDR2 SMNVEV (reference sequence). With V trimmed by 5 bases and J by 2 bases, 5 bases remained unmatched.

This clonotype was seen more than once but under ten times. The chain employs TRBV19 and TRBJ1-3; D is unclear. The CDR3 totals 16 residues. Germline V CDR1 and CDR2: LNHDA, SQIVND (reference sequence). V lost 2 bases and J lost 0, with 11 bases in between. For the CDR3, the DNA is TGTGCCAGTAGTATAAACGTCCGCAGCTCTGGAAACACCATATATTTT. Its protein is CASSINVRSSGNTIYF.